A selection of T cell receptor beta chains follows, all from one sample in a study of T cells expressing NK-cell markers. One entry per CDR3 protein, without DNA, is what TCRdb gives after re-calling the 5' RACE reads. This repertoire includes about 550,000 distinct CDR3 sequences. Sample: blood T cells: a sorted CD56 or NKG2C T cell subset, CD4+ or CD8+ T cells, or bulk PBMC T cells (not recorded which). Receptors originate from a man younger than 30 in good health. The CDR3 runs from the conserved cysteine through the conserved F or W. Each record gives: V gene, J gene, CDR3 protein.

TRBV29-1,TRBJ2-1,CSVFGGSGLAGFGTVDEQFF
TRBV12-3/TRBV12-4,TRBJ2-1,CASSLRPAFLGNNEQFF
TRBV20-1,TRBJ2-2,CSARDQPEFGELFF
TRBV4-1,TRBJ2-1,CASSHSAGYNEQFF
TRBV7-6,TRBJ2-7,CASSLASGQTYEQYF
TRBV19,TRBJ2-1,CASSILTGLVDEQFF
TRBV12-3/TRBV12-4,TRBJ2-1,CASTSRGLIEQFF
TRBV24-1,TRBJ2-1,CATSTSGVVNEQFF
TRBV5-1,TRBJ2-1,CASSLGRIDEQFF
TRBV6-1,TRBJ2-1,CASTWTGVSYNEQFF
TRBV3-1,TRBJ2-2,CASSQVLRPGELFF
TRBV27,TRBJ2-4,CASAPRWAAKNIQYF
TRBV4-1,TRBJ2-5,CASSQGILETQYF
TRBV24-1,TRBJ2-1,CATSDYREAHNEQFF
TRBV6-1,TRBJ2-5,CASSEAFQRAARETQYF
TRBV5-1,TRBJ2-1,CASSQIPTGNNEQFF
TRBV28,TRBJ2-1,CASSLRDVNEQFF
TRBV12-3/TRBV12-4,TRBJ1-1,CASSLRGGNTEAFF
TRBV30,TRBJ2-6,CAWKVSGANVLTF
TRBV29-1,TRBJ1-1,CSVELEAGGDTEAFF
TRBV25-1,TRBJ2-2,CASSARSDTGELFF
TRBV6-4,TRBJ1-2,CASRGGYGYTF
TRBV29-1,TRBJ1-3,CSVPSGNTIYF
TRBV10-1,TRBJ2-5,CASSESASARETQYF
TRBV15,TRBJ1-3,CATSRDNSGNTIYF
TRBV12-3/TRBV12-4,TRBJ2-7,CASTDRGLSYEQYF
TRBV12-3/TRBV12-4,TRBJ2-7,CASRAGGRYEQYF
TRBV24-1,TRBJ2-3,CATSDLGQGASLTQYF
TRBV7-6,TRBJ1-6,CASSLMARNSPLHF
TRBV12-3/TRBV12-4,TRBJ1-2,CASSITGDFNYGYTF
TRBV20-1,TRBJ1-5,CSARRSQGPNQPQHF
TRBV12-3/TRBV12-4,TRBJ2-1,CASNPRGQGWRIAYNEQFF
TRBV6-5,TRBJ1-1,CASSYVVGVSVAEAFF
TRBV12-3/TRBV12-4,TRBJ1-3,CASSLRLGRASSGNTIYF
TRBV6-2/TRBV6-3,TRBJ2-1,CASSKSGTGVNEQFF
TRBV28,TRBJ2-1,CASSLLTSFIFNEQFF
TRBV7-6,TRBJ2-2,CASRGRAPGELFF
TRBV6-2/TRBV6-3,TRBJ2-5,CASSYSRLAGYNPETQYF
TRBV15,TRBJ2-1,CATSSVVGGASYNEQFF
TRBV5-6,TRBJ1-4,CASSLGIATNEKLFF
TRBV12-3/TRBV12-4,TRBJ2-1,CASSPRLAGTDNEQFF
TRBV9,TRBJ2-3,CASSVTPGLARADTQYF